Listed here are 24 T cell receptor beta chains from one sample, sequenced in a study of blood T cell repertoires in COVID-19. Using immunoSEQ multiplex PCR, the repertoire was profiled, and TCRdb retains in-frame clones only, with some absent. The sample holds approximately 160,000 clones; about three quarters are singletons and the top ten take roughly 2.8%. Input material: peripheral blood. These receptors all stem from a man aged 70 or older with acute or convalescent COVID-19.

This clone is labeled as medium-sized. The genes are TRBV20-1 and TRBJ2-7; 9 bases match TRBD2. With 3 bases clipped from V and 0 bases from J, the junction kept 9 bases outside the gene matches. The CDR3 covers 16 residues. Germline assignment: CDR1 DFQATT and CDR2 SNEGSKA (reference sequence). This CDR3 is CSASETSGRSSYEQYF. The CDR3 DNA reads TGCAGTGCTAGTGAGACTAGCGGAAGATCCTCCTACGAGCAGTACTTC.

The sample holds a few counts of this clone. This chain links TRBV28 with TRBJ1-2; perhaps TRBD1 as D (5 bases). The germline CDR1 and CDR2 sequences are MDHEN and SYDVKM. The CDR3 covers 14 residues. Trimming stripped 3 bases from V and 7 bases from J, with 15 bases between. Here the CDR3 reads CASSFLIGGGGYTF. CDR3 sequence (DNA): TGTGCCAGCAGTTTTTTGATCGGGGGTGGTGGCTACACCTTC.

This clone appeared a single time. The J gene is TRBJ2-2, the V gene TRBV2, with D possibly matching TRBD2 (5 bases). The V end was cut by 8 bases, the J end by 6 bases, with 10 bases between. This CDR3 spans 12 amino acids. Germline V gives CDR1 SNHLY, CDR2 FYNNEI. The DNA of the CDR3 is TGTGCCAGCTTGGAGGATCCCGGGGAGCTGTTTTTT. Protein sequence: CASLEDPGELFF. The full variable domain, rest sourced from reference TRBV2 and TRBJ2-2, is EPEVTQTPSHQVTQMGQEVILRCVPISNHLYFYWYRQILGQKVEFLVSFYNNEISEKSEIFDDQFSVERPDGSNFTLKIRSTKLEDSAMYFCASLEDPGELFFGEGSRLTVL.

The CDR3 loop reads CASSQERGQGGTFF. The DNA for the CDR3 is TGTGCCAGCAGCCAAGAACGGGGACAGGGTGGAACTTTCTTT. V is TRBV4-2 and J is TRBJ1-1; 9 bases line up with TRBD1. Trimming removed 0 bases from V and 12 bases from J; junction bases left unmatched: 8. Germline V gene data show CDR1 as LGHNA and CDR2 as YNFKEQ. The CDR3 covers 14 residues.

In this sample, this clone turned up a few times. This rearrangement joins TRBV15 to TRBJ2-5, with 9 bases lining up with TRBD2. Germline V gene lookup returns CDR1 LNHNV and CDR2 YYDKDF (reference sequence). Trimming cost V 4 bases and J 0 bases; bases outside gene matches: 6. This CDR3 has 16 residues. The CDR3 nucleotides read TGTGCCACCAGCACCCGACTAGCGGCCGACCAAGAGACCCAGTACTTC. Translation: CATSTRLAADQETQYF.

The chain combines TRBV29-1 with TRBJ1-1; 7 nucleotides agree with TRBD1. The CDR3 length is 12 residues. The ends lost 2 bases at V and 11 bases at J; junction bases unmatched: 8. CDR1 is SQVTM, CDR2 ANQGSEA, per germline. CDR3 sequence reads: CSVEPRGLEAFF. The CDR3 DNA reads TGCAGCGTTGAACCCAGGGGGTTGGAGGCTTTCTTT.

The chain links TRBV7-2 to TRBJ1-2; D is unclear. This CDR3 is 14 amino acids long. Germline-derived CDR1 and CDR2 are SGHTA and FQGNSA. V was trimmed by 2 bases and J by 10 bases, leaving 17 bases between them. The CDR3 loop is CASSLLARVNPYTF. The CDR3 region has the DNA TGTGCCAGCAGCTTATTAGCCCGGGTTAATCCCTACACCTTC.

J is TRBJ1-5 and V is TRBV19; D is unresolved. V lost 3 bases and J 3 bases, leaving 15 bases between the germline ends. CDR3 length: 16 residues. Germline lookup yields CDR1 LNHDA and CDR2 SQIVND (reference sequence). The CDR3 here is CASSMTGMRDNQPQHF. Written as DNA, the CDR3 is TGTGCCAGTAGTATGACGGGGATGAGGGACAATCAGCCCCAGCATTTT.

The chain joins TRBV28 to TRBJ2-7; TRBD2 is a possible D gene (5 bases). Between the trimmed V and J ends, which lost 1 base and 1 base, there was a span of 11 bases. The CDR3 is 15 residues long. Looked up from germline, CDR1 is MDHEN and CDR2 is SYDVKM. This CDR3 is CASSLFGGPSYEQYF. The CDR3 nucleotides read TGTGCCAGCAGTTTATTTGGCGGGCCTTCCTACGAGCAGTACTTC.

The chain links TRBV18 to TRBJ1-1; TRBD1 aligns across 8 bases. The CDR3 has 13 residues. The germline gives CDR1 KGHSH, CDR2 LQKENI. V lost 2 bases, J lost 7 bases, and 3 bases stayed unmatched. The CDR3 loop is CASSPKQGDEAFF. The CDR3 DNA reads TGTGCCAGCTCACCAAAACAGGGGGATGAAGCTTTCTTT.

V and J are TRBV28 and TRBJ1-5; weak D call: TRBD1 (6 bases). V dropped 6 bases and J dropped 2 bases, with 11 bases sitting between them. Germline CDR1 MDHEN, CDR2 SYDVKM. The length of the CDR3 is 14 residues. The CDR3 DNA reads TGTGCCAGCAGGGGGGCAGCTGGCAATCAGCCCCAGCATTTT. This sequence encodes CASRGAAGNQPQHF.

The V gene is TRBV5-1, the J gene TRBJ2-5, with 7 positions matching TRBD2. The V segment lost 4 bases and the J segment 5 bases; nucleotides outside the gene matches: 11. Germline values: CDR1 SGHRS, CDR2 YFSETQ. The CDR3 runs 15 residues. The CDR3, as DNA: TGCGCCAGCAGCCGGGCGCCGGGGGGAGAGGAGACCCAGTACTTC. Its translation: CASSRAPGGEETQYF.

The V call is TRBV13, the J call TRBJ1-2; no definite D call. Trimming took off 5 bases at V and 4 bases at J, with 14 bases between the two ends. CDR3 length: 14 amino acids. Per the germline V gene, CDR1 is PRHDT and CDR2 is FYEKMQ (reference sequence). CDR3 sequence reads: CASSQRVRGYGYTF. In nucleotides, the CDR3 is TGTGCCAGCAGCCAACGGGTCCGTGGCTATGGCTACACCTTC. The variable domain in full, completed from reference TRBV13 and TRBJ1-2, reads AAGVIQSPRHLIKEKRETATLKCYPIPRHDTVYWYQQGPGQDPQFLISFYEKMQSDKGSIPDRFSAQQFSDYHSELNMSSLELGDSALYFCASSQRVRGYGYTFGSGTRLTVV.

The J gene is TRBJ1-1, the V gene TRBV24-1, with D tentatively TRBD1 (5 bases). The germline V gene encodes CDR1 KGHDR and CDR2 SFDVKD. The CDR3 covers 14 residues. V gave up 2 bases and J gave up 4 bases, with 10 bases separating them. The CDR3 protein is CATSDSGSATEAFF. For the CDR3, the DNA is TGTGCCACCAGTGATTCAGGGTCCGCCACTGAAGCTTTCTTT.

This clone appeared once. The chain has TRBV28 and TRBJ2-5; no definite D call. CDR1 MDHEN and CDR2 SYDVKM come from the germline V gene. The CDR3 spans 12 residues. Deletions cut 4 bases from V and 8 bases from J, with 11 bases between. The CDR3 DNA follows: TGTGCCAGCAGTTCGCAGACACGCACCCAGTACTTC. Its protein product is CASSSQTRTQYF.

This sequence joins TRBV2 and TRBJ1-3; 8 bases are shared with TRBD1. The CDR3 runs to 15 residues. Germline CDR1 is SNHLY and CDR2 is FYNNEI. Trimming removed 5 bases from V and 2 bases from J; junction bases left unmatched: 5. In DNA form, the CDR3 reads TGTGCCAGCAGTTCGGACAGGGCTGCTGGAAACACCATATATTTT. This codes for CASSSDRAAGNTIYF.

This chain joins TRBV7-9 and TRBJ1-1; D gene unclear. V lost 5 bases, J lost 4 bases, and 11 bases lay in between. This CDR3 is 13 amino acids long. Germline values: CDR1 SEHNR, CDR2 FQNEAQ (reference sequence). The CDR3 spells CASSGDPPTEAFF. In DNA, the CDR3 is TGTGCCAGCAGCGGAGATCCCCCCACTGAAGCTTTCTTT.

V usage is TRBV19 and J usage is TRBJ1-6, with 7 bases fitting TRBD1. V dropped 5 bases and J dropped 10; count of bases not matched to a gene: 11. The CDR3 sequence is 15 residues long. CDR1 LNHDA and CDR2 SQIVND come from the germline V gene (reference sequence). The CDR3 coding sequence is TGTGCCAGTAGTGCCGGGACAGACGTATGGTCACCCCTCCACTTT. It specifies CASSAGTDVWSPLHF.

CDR3 sequence (DNA): TGTGCCAGCAAAGAAGGGCAGGGGTCAGAGACCCAGTACTTC. It is translated as CASKEGQGSETQYF. This chain connects TRBV7-8 to TRBJ2-5; TRBD1 might be the D (6 bases). From germline, CDR1 is SGHVS and CDR2 FQNEAQ. With 7 bases removed from V and 4 bases from J, the gap between germline ends came to 16 bases. The CDR3 is 14 residues long.

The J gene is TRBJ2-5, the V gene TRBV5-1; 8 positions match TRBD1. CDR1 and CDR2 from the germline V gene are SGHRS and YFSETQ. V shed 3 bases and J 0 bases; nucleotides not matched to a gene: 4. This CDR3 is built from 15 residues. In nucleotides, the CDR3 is TGCGCCAGCAGCTCGACAGGGGCGTACCAAGAGACCCAGTACTTC. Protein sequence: CASSSTGAYQETQYF.

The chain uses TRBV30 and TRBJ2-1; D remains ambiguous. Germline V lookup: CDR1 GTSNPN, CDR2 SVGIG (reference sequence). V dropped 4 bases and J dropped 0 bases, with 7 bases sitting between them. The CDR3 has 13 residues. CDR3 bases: TGTGCCTGGATATCCCGCTCCTACAATGAGCAGTTCTTC. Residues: CAWISRSYNEQFF. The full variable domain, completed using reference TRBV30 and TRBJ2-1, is SQTIHQWPATLVQPVGSPLSLECTVEGTSNPNLYWYRQAAGRGLQLLFYSVGIGQISSEVPQNLSASRPQDRQFILSSKKLLLSDSGFYLCAWISRSYNEQFFGPGTRLTVL.

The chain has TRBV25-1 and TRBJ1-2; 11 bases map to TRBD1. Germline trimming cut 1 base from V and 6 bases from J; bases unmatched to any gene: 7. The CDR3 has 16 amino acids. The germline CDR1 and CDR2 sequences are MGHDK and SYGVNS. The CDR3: CASSELGQGAYHGYTF. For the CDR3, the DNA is TGTGCCAGCAGTGAATTAGGACAGGGGGCGTACCATGGCTACACCTTC.

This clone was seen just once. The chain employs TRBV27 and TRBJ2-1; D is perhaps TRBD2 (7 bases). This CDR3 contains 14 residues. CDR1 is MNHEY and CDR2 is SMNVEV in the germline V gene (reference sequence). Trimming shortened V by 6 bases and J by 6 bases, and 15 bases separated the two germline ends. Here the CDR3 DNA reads TGTGCCAGCAGCGTCGGGGGGCCGTTCAATGAGCAGTTCTTC. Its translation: CASSVGGPFNEQFF.

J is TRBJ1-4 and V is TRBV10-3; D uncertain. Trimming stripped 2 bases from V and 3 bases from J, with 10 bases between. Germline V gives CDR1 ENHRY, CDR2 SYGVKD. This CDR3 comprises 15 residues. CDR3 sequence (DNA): TGTGCCATCAGTGAGACCGAGGGAGCTAATGAAAAACTGTTTTTT. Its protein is CAISETEGANEKLFF.